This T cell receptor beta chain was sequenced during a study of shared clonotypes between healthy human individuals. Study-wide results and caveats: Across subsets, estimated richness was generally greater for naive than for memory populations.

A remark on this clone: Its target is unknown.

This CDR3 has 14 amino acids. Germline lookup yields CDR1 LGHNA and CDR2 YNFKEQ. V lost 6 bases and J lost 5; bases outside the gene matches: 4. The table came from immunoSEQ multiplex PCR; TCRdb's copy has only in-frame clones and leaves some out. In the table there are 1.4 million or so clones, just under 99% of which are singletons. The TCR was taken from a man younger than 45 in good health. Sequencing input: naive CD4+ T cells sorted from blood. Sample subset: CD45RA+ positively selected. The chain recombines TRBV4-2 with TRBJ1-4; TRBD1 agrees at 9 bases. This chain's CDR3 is CASRADRGNEKLFF. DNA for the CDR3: TGTGCCAGCAGAGCCGACAGGGGGAATGAAAAACTGTTTTTT.